This T cell receptor (beta chain) was profiled in a study of control samples from healthy donors and cancer patients. A word on this clone: This sample also contains other DNA sequences that code for the same CDR3.

CDR1 and CDR2 (germline): LGHDT, YNNKEL (reference sequence). There are 12 residues in the CDR3. The V gene lost 3 bases and the J gene lost 0 bases, with 3 bases spanning the gap. Assay used: immunoSEQ multiplex PCR; TCRdb lists only in-frame clones, some missing. The sample gives about 120,000 clones, approximately 94% of which show up once; 1.7% is in the top ten. The clonotype originates from a middle-aged man with head and neck cancer. The V gene is TRBV3-1 (or the pseudogene TRBV3-2), the J gene TRBJ2-7; no clear D. The sequencing input was PBMCs. The CDR3: CASSQISYEQYF. The CDR3 nucleotides read TGTGCCAGCAGCCAGATCTCCTACGAGCAGTACTTC.